One sample yielded the 28 T cell receptor beta chains listed below, sequenced in a study of blood T cell repertoires in COVID-19. The data were produced by immunoSEQ multiplex PCR, yet TCRdb's version contains in-frame clones alone and is incomplete. The sample has 180,000 or so clones; roughly 86% are singletons. What was sequenced was peripheral blood. These receptors all come from a man younger than 30 with acute or convalescent COVID-19.

The genes are TRBV24-1 and TRBJ1-2, with D perhaps matching TRBD1 (6 bases). Trimming removed 7 bases at V and 0 bases at J, with 8 bases between. CDR1 and CDR2 (germline): KGHDR, SFDVKD. This CDR3 has 13 amino acids. CDR3 loop: CATRKGANYGYTF. DNA for the CDR3: TGTGCCACCAGAAAGGGGGCTAACTATGGCTACACCTTC.

The rearrangement uses TRBV30 and TRBJ1-3, with D perhaps matching TRBD1 (5 bases). This CDR3 region has 12 residues. V lost 4 bases to trimming and J lost 7 bases, with 11 bases between them. Germline loops: CDR1 GTSNPN, CDR2 SVGIG (reference sequence). The DNA of the CDR3 is TGTGCCTGGAATTTGGGGGGGAACACCATATATTTT. Translated, it gives CAWNLGGNTIYF.

This chain joins TRBV6-4 and TRBJ2-4; D is possibly TRBD2 (6 bases). The V end lost 2 bases, the J end lost 9 bases, and 11 bases lay between the germline ends. This CDR3 is 13 amino acids long. CDR1 and CDR2 (germline): MRHNA, SNTAGT. CDR3 DNA: TGTGCCAGCAGTGACACTAGCTTGGGCATTCAGTACTTC. Translation gives CASSDTSLGIQYF.

V and J are TRBV18 and TRBJ1-1; TRBD1 agrees at 7 bases. The V segment lost 3 bases and the J segment 0 bases; nucleotides outside the gene matches: 4. The CDR3 is 15 amino acids. Germline-derived CDR1 and CDR2 are KGHSH and LQKENI. The CDR3 loop reads CASSPQTGMNTEAFF. Written as DNA, the CDR3 is TGTGCCAGCTCACCTCAGACAGGGATGAACACTGAAGCTTTCTTT.

The J gene is TRBJ1-1, the V gene TRBV6-5; possibly TRBD1 for D (5 bases). CDR1 is MNHEY and CDR2 is SVGAGI in the germline V gene. Trimming shortened V by 3 bases and J by 7 bases, and 12 bases separated the two germline ends. This CDR3 region has 13 residues. CDR3 nucleotides: TGTGCCAGCAGTTATTCGACAGTTGTTGAAGCTTTCTTT. The encoded protein is CASSYSTVVEAFF.

V gene TRBV6-5 combines with J gene TRBJ2-1; D is possibly TRBD2 (7 bases). The V and J ends lost 6 bases and 9 bases respectively, with 15 bases between them. The germline V gene has CDR1 MNHEY and CDR2 SVGAGI. The CDR3 has 13 residues. The CDR3: CASRKGGAVEQFF. CDR3 bases: TGTGCCAGCAGGAAAGGGGGGGCCGTTGAGCAGTTCTTC.

The V and J genes are TRBV3-1 (or the pseudogene TRBV3-2) and TRBJ2-3, with D maybe TRBD2 (7 bases). V was clipped by 0 bases and J by 4 bases, with 17 bases between them. The germline V gene has CDR1 LGHDT and CDR2 YNNKEL (reference sequence). This CDR3 region has 17 residues. DNA of the CDR3: TGTGCCAGCAGCCAAGATCTGGGGGGGGCCCCCCCAGATACGCAGTATTTT. Its translation: CASSQDLGGAPPDTQYF.

In its sample, this clone was seen once. The rearrangement joins TRBV24-1 to TRBJ2-3; tentatively, D is TRBD1 (6 bases). Germline V gene sequence: CDR1 KGHDR, CDR2 SFDVKD. CDR3 length: 16 amino acids. V was pared by 2 bases and J by 2 bases, with 13 bases between. The CDR3 loop is CATSDYGGRDTDTQYF. The CDR3, as DNA: TGTGCCACCAGTGATTATGGGGGCAGGGACACAGATACGCAGTATTTT.

The genes are TRBV9 and TRBJ2-1, with TRBD1 identical over 10 bases. The CDR3 sequence is 17 residues long. V was clipped by 3 bases and J by 2 bases; unmatched bases: 8. CDR1 is SGDLS, CDR2 YYNGEE, per germline. DNA of the CDR3: TGTGCCAGCAGCGCCGAGGGGGACAGGGGCCCCTACAATGAGCAGTTCTTC. Translated, it gives CASSAEGDRGPYNEQFF. The whole variable domain, filled in from reference TRBV9 and TRBJ2-1, reads DSGVTQTPKHLITATGQRVTLRCSPRSGDLSVYWYQQSLDQGLQFLIQYYNGEERAKGNILERFSAQQFPDLHSELNLSSLELGDSALYFCASSAEGDRGPYNEQFFGPGTRLTVL.

The chain carries TRBV10-3 and TRBJ2-7; the D gene is possibly TRBD1 (5 bases). Germline V lookup: CDR1 ENHRY, CDR2 SYGVKD. This CDR3 region has 16 residues. The V end lost 4 bases, the J end lost 4 bases, and 20 bases lay between the germline ends. CDR3 bases: TGTGCCATCAGTGGAGGTGGCAGGGCCCTTTTTTACGAGCAGTACGTC. Encoded protein: CAISGGGRALFYEQYV.

The CDR3: CASGGQGWDEKLFF. DNA of the CDR3: TGTGCCAGCGGGGGACAGGGATGGGATGAAAAACTGTTTTTT. This rearrangement joins TRBV25-1 to TRBJ1-4; 9 bases match TRBD1. This CDR3 has 14 amino acids. Unmatched junction bases numbered 7, after V lost 8 bases and J lost 6 bases. Per the germline V gene, CDR1 is MGHDK and CDR2 is SYGVNS.

The chain combines TRBV7-6 with TRBJ1-3; TRBD1 matches 9 bases. CDR1 is SGHVS and CDR2 is FNYEAQ in the germline V gene. CDR3 length equals 16 residues. V trimming: 1 base; J trimming: 4 bases; junction bases outside the gene matches: 5. Written as DNA, the CDR3 is TGTGCCAGCAGCTTAGAAACAGGGGGCGTCGGAAACACCATATATTTT. This codes for CASSLETGGVGNTIYF.

The chain recombines TRBV7-9 with TRBJ2-1, with D unresolved. CDR1 is SEHNR, CDR2 FQNEAQ, per germline (reference sequence). V lost 3 bases, J lost 6 bases, and 6 bases lay in between. The CDR3 has 12 residues. As DNA, the CDR3 is TGTGCCAGCAGCTTGTCGCGCAATGAGCAGTTCTTC. Residues: CASSLSRNEQFF.

Turning to this clone: At one end the junction does not follow the germline gene, possibly because of a read error. The sample carries other DNA sequences with the same CDR3. The rearrangement uses TRBV30 and TRBJ1-3; D unclear. This CDR3 is 12 amino acids long. Germline V CDR1 and CDR2: GTSNPN, SVGIG (reference sequence). Here the CDR3 DNA reads TGCGCGACCCGACAAAGCGGAAACACCATATATTTT. This translates into CATRQSGNTIYF.

This clone was recorded only once. V usage is TRBV18 and J usage is TRBJ1-2, with 9 bases that match TRBD1. V shed 2 bases, J shed 5 bases, and the junction held 9 bases outside the gene matches. The CDR3 loop spans 16 amino acids. Germline V gene lookup returns CDR1 KGHSH and CDR2 LQKENI. The CDR3 DNA is TGTGCCAGCTCACCAATGGCGACAGGGGGAGGATATGGCTACACCTTC. Its protein is CASSPMATGGGYGYTF.

This chain uses TRBV7-9 with TRBJ1-2, with 7 positions matching TRBD1. The CDR3 is made up of 15 amino acids. J gave up 1 base and V 7 bases, and 9 bases lay outside the gene matches. The germline V gene encodes CDR1 SEHNR and CDR2 FQNEAQ (reference sequence). CDR3 amino acids: CASIPPQGHNYGYTF. CDR3 sequence (DNA): TGTGCCAGCATCCCCCCACAGGGGCATAACTATGGCTACACCTTC.

The CDR3 bases are TGTGCCAGTAGTATAGGCAGGGGTAATTCACCCCTCCACTTT. The encoded protein is CASSIGRGNSPLHF. This rearrangement joins TRBV19 to TRBJ1-6; D may be TRBD1 (6 bases). The CDR3 spans 14 residues. The V gene's germline CDR1 is LNHDA and CDR2 SQIVND (reference sequence). V lost 1 base and J 6 bases, leaving 7 bases between the germline ends.

V and J are TRBV19 and TRBJ1-2; D remains unclear. The CDR3 is made up of 15 amino acids. Deletions cut 1 base from V and 5 bases from J, with 14 bases between. The germline V gene encodes CDR1 LNHDA and CDR2 SQIVND (reference sequence). CDR3 amino acids: CASSIGGQNVYGYTF. The CDR3 bases are TGTGCCAGTAGTATAGGAGGGCAGAATGTTTATGGCTACACCTTC.

The rearrangement links TRBV7-9 to TRBJ2-1; maybe TRBD2 (6 bases). Germline assignment: CDR1 SEHNR and CDR2 FQNEAQ (reference sequence). The CDR3 spans 16 residues. Trimming took off 0 bases at V and 6 bases at J, with 15 bases between the two ends. CDR3 region: CASSLAWGDFGNEQFF. The CDR3, as DNA: TGTGCCAGCAGCTTAGCGTGGGGGGATTTTGGCAATGAGCAGTTCTTC.

This clone was observed a handful of times. Other DNA sequences in this specimen translate into the identical CDR3. The chain joins TRBV11-2 to TRBJ1-4; D remains unclear. Germline assignment: CDR1 SGHAT and CDR2 FQNNGV. The CDR3 has 16 amino acids. Trimming left V 6 bases short and J 6 bases short, with 20 bases between. The CDR3 here is CASSSGFAGTYEKLFF. CDR3 DNA sequence: TGTGCCAGCAGTTCAGGCTTTGCAGGCACCTATGAAAAACTGTTTTTT.

The gene calls are TRBV27 and TRBJ2-3; 11 bases are a match to TRBD2. CDR3 size: 15 residues. The ends lost 5 bases at V and 1 base at J; junction bases unmatched: 2. Germline V gives CDR1 MNHEY, CDR2 SMNVEV (reference sequence). CDR3 protein: CASSDSGGGTDTQYF. The CDR3 nucleotides read TGTGCCAGCAGTGATAGCGGGGGGGGCACAGATACGCAGTATTTT.

V is TRBV27 and J is TRBJ1-5; D gene uncertain. Germline assignment: CDR1 MNHEY and CDR2 SMNVEV (reference sequence). Trimming left V 8 bases short and J 0 bases short, with 8 bases between. The CDR3 runs to 13 residues. CDR3 region: CASAEGSNQPQHF. CDR3 bases: TGTGCCAGCGCTGAGGGTAGCAATCAGCCCCAGCATTTT.

This clone has just a few counts. The V and J genes are TRBV3-1 (or the pseudogene TRBV3-2) and TRBJ1-4, with 7 bases lining up with TRBD1. After removal of 4 bases from V and 1 base from J, the junction contained 3 bases not matched to a gene. CDR3 size: 15 residues. Germline CDR1 is LGHDT and CDR2 is YNNKEL (reference sequence). As DNA, the CDR3 is TGTGCCAGCAGCCTACGGGACAGAACTAATGAAAAACTGTTTTTT. Residues: CASSLRDRTNEKLFF.

The V call is TRBV10-3, the J call TRBJ1-3; 9 bases line up with TRBD1. Germline values: CDR1 ENHRY, CDR2 SYGVKD. V trimming: 6 bases; J trimming: 2 bases; junction bases outside the gene matches: 2. The CDR3 consists of 14 residues. The CDR3 loop is CAISRQGAGNTIYF. CDR3 bases: TGTGCCATCAGCCGACAGGGGGCTGGAAACACCATATATTTT.

This clone was seen a few times. The chain employs TRBV7-8 and TRBJ1-5; the D gene is possibly TRBD1 (5 bases). The CDR3 is 13 residues long. CDR1 SGHVS and CDR2 FQNEAQ come from the germline V gene. Trimming left V 1 base short and J 11 bases short, with 12 bases between. In DNA, the CDR3 is TGTGCCAGCAGCTTAGAACCCAGGGAGGCCCAGCATTTT. Its protein product is CASSLEPREAQHF.

This chain connects TRBV19 to TRBJ2-1; 14 bases are a match to TRBD2. From germline, CDR1 is LNHDA and CDR2 SQIVND (reference sequence). The junction had 4 bases not matched to a gene; V was cut back by 10 bases and J by 2 bases. This CDR3 has 15 amino acids. The CDR3 sequence is CATQTSGGAYNEQFF. In DNA form, the CDR3 reads TGTGCCACACAGACTAGCGGGGGGGCCTACAATGAGCAGTTCTTC.

The rearrangement links TRBV3-1 (or the pseudogene TRBV3-2) to TRBJ1-4, with D possibly being TRBD1 (5 bases). V was cut by 0 bases and J by 3 bases, with 14 bases left in between. This CDR3 region has 17 residues. Germline lookup yields CDR1 LGHDT and CDR2 YNNKEL (reference sequence). The CDR3 loop is CASSQDPIWGANEKLFF. In DNA form, the CDR3 reads TGTGCCAGCAGCCAAGACCCGATATGGGGGGCTAATGAAAAACTGTTTTTT.

The CDR3 is CASSEEGGINQPQHF. Written as DNA, the CDR3 is TGTGCCAGCAGTGAAGAGGGAGGGATTAATCAGCCCCAGCATTTT. The chain uses TRBV2 and TRBJ1-5; D uncertain. The CDR3 extends over 15 amino acids. V lost 1 base and J 4 bases, leaving 11 bases between the germline ends. Germline V CDR1 and CDR2: SNHLY, FYNNEI.